These 22 T cell receptor beta chains originate from one sample sequenced in a study of technical replicates of blood from a handful of donors. Method: immunoSEQ multiplex PCR; TCRdb's copy keeps in-frame clones and lacks some. The data show 70,000 or so clones, 92% seen once. The sequencing sample was made of T cells isolated from PBMCs. These receptors all stem from a human donor in good health.

V and J are TRBV7-9 and TRBJ2-7, with D possibly being TRBD1 (6 bases). This CDR3 region has 12 residues. Germline assignment: CDR1 SEHNR and CDR2 FQNEAQ (reference sequence). V dropped 4 bases and J dropped 6 bases, with 10 bases sitting between them. The CDR3 is CASSWEGGEQYF. For the CDR3, the DNA is TGTGCCAGCAGCTGGGAAGGGGGCGAGCAGTACTTC.

This chain links TRBV5-1 with TRBJ2-1; 8 positions agree with TRBD2. V lost 0 bases to trimming and J lost 3 bases; unmatched junction nucleotides: 5. The length of the CDR3 is 16 residues. CDR1 SGHRS and CDR2 YFSETQ come from the germline V gene. The CDR3 region has the DNA TGCGCCAGCAGCTTGGCAAGCGGGAGTGGCTACAATGAGCAGTTCTTC. Translation gives CASSLASGSGYNEQFF.

This clone has only a few counts. The chain is built from TRBV30 and TRBJ1-2; 9 bases match TRBD1. V shed 4 bases and J 5 bases; nucleotides not matched to a gene: 2. Germline V CDR1 and CDR2: GTSNPN, SVGIG (reference sequence). The CDR3 contains 12 residues. The CDR3 DNA follows: TGTGCCTGGATAGGGACAGGGTATGGCTACACCTTC. Translation gives CAWIGTGYGYTF. The whole variable domain, filled in from reference TRBV30 and TRBJ1-2, reads SQTIHQWPATLVQPVGSPLSLECTVEGTSNPNLYWYRQAAGRGLQLLFYSVGIGQISSEVPQNLSASRPQDRQFILSSKKLLLSDSGFYLCAWIGTGYGYTFGSGTRLTVV.

The chain joins TRBV5-1 to TRBJ1-1; 9 nucleotides match TRBD1. The V gene's germline CDR1 is SGHRS and CDR2 YFSETQ. The CDR3 covers 15 residues. The junction had 7 bases not matched to a gene; V was cut back by 4 bases and J by 3 bases. CDR3 sequence reads: CASSPGTGWDTEAFF. CDR3 nucleotides: TGCGCCAGCAGCCCCGGGACAGGGTGGGACACTGAAGCTTTCTTT. The whole variable domain, remainder taken from reference TRBV5-1 and TRBJ1-1, is KAGVTQTPRYLIKTRGQQVTLSCSPISGHRSVSWYQQTPGQGLQFLFEYFSETQRNKGNFPGRFSGRQFSNSRSEMNVSTLELGDSALYLCASSPGTGWDTEAFFGQGTRLTVV.

The rearrangement uses TRBV7-8 and TRBJ2-1, with D uncertain. The CDR3 contains 12 residues. V was pared by 4 bases and J by 9 bases, with 10 bases between. Looked up from germline, CDR1 is SGHVS and CDR2 is FQNEAQ. The chain's CDR3 is CASSYRYGEQFF. The CDR3, as DNA: TGTGCCAGCAGCTACCGGTACGGTGAGCAGTTCTTC.

The chain uses TRBV19 and TRBJ2-7, with TRBD1 matching over 9 bases. This CDR3 comprises 16 residues. Trimming cost V 0 bases and J 2 bases; bases outside gene matches: 5. Germline V gene lookup returns CDR1 LNHDA and CDR2 SQIVND (reference sequence). CDR3 loop: CASSIDLRTGAYEQYF. The CDR3 DNA reads as TGTGCCAGTAGTATAGATCTTAGGACAGGGGCCTACGAGCAGTACTTC.

The CDR3 nucleotides read TGTGCCAGCAGCTTAGTATTTTCTAGCTCAGATACGCAGTATTTT. It translates to CASSLVFSSSDTQYF. V usage is TRBV11-2 and J usage is TRBJ2-3; D may be TRBD2 (5 bases). Per the germline V gene, CDR1 is SGHAT and CDR2 is FQNNGV. The CDR3 runs 15 residues. Trimming left V 1 base short and J 4 bases short, with 12 bases between.

The rearrangement joins TRBV18 to TRBJ2-2; TRBD1 matches at 11 bases. CDR3 length equals 15 residues. The germline V gene has CDR1 KGHSH and CDR2 LQKENI. The junction had 5 bases not matched to a gene; V was cut back by 6 bases and J by 5 bases. CDR3: CASSSGQGATGELFF. In nucleotides, the CDR3 is TGTGCCAGCTCTTCTGGACAGGGGGCTACCGGGGAGCTGTTTTTT.

The chain is built from TRBV5-4 and TRBJ1-2; a weak D match, TRBD1 (6 bases). This CDR3 has 15 residues. The ends were cut back, 5 bases at V and 4 bases at J, with 18 bases in the middle. Looked up from germline, CDR1 is SGHNT and CDR2 is YYREEE (reference sequence). CDR3 region: CASSLNRGRAYGYTF. The CDR3 coding sequence is TGTGCCAGCAGTCTCAATAGGGGGAGGGCCTATGGCTACACCTTC. The entire variable domain, with the rest obtained from reference TRBV5-4 and TRBJ1-2, is as follows: ETGVTQSPTHLIKTRGQQVTLRCSSQSGHNTVSWYQQALGQGPQFIFQYYREEENGRGNFPPRFSGLQFPNYSSELNVNALELDDSALYLCASSLNRGRAYGYTFGSGTRLTVV.

V is TRBV7-3 and J is TRBJ2-5; 15 bases are shared with TRBD2. V shed 5 bases, J shed 5 bases, and the junction held 6 bases outside the gene matches. CDR3 length equals 16 residues. Germline V lookup: CDR1 SGHTA, CDR2 FQGTGA. CDR3 loop: CASSPRTSGRDETQYF. In DNA form, the CDR3 reads TGTGCCAGCAGCCCTCGGACTAGCGGGAGGGACGAGACCCAGTACTTC.

The rearrangement joins TRBV6-1 to TRBJ1-1; the D is unclear. Germline V CDR1 and CDR2: MNHNS, SASEGT. Trimming shortened V by 4 bases and J by 2 bases, and 8 bases separated the two germline ends. This CDR3 contains 13 residues. The CDR3 DNA reads TGTGCCAGCAGTGGCAGATTAAACACTGAAGCTTTCTTT. Translated, it gives CASSGRLNTEAFF.

The genes are TRBV10-3 and TRBJ2-3, with D possibly TRBD1 on 5 matching bases. Trimming took off 8 bases at V and 4 bases at J, with 10 bases between the two ends. This CDR3 comprises 12 residues. The germline V gene encodes CDR1 ENHRY and CDR2 SYGVKD. The CDR3 sequence is CAISRVADTQYF. In nucleotides, the CDR3 is TGTGCCATCTCCAGGGTCGCAGATACGCAGTATTTT.

The chain links TRBV6-1 to TRBJ2-7, with D tentatively TRBD2 (5 bases). V lost 10 bases and J 2 bases, leaving 15 bases between the germline ends. CDR3 size: 13 residues. Germline CDR1 and CDR2: MNHNS and SASEGT. The chain's CDR3 is CAILDSPAYEQYF. CDR3 DNA: TGTGCCATTCTGGACTCCCCTGCCTACGAGCAGTACTTC.

The chain uses TRBV7-6 and TRBJ2-2, with D tentatively TRBD2 (6 bases). Trimming stripped 6 bases from V and 0 bases from J, with 14 bases between. CDR3 size: 16 residues. Germline V lookup: CDR1 SGHVS, CDR2 FNYEAQ. CDR3 region: CASSPLAYTNTGELFF. DNA of the CDR3: TGTGCCAGCAGTCCTCTAGCGTACACGAACACCGGGGAGCTGTTTTTT.

The CDR3 DNA follows: TGTGCCAGTAGTATCCGACAGGGCATCTCCTACAATGAGCAGTTCTTC. It specifies CASSIRQGISYNEQFF. This chain joins TRBV19 and TRBJ2-1; 7 bases align to TRBD1. This CDR3 region has 16 residues. Looked up from germline, CDR1 is LNHDA and CDR2 is SQIVND (reference sequence). Losses at the gene ends were 3 bases for V and 0 bases for J; bases not matched to a gene: 5.

This clone was observed a single time. The chain joins TRBV29-1 to TRBJ2-5; TRBD2 matches at 9 bases. This CDR3 is 16 amino acids long. The germline CDR1 and CDR2 sequences are SQVTM and ANQGSEA. V was pared by 1 base and J by 2 bases, with 8 bases of the junction left unmatched. CDR3 sequence reads: CSVEVVAGEPQETQYF. The CDR3, as DNA: TGCAGCGTTGAAGTCGTAGCGGGAGAACCACAAGAGACCCAGTACTTC.

This sequence joins TRBV29-1 and TRBJ2-1; D unclear. Germline V gene data show CDR1 as SQVTM and CDR2 as ANQGSEA. The CDR3 has 12 amino acids. Trimming pared 6 bases from V and 0 bases from J, leaving 6 bases between. The CDR3 is CSVWLSYNEQFF. The DNA of the CDR3 is TGCAGCGTATGGCTCTCCTACAATGAGCAGTTCTTC.

J is TRBJ2-2 and V is TRBV7-9; TRBD2 aligns across 7 bases. The V gene's germline CDR1 is SEHNR and CDR2 FQNEAQ (reference sequence). The CDR3 spans 14 residues. The V and J ends lost 5 bases and 9 bases, in that order; junction bases with no gene match: 9. This chain's CDR3 is CASSPFRRERELFF. The DNA for the CDR3 is TGTGCCAGCAGCCCTTTTAGGCGGGAGAGGGAGCTGTTTTTT.

As DNA, the CDR3 is TGTGCCAGCAGTTACTCGAGGGGACAGGGCTACGAGCAGTACTTC. Translation gives CASSYSRGQGYEQYF. V gene TRBV6-5 combines with J gene TRBJ2-7; TRBD1 matches at 9 bases. J lost 3 bases, V lost 0 bases, and 3 bases had no gene match. This CDR3 has 15 amino acids. In germline, CDR1 is MNHEY, CDR2 SVGAGI.

V and J are TRBV7-2 and TRBJ1-2; maybe TRBD1 (6 bases). V was clipped by 5 bases and J by 4 bases, with 23 bases between them. There are 17 residues in the CDR3. CDR1 and CDR2 from the germline V gene are SGHTA and FQGNSA. CDR3 sequence reads: CASSRRVLTGSSYGYTF. The CDR3 region has the DNA TGTGCCAGCAGCAGAAGAGTGCTGACAGGCTCATCCTATGGCTACACCTTC.

This clone was recorded only once. V gene TRBV9 combines with J gene TRBJ1-2; D possibly corresponds to TRBD1 (6 bases). Per the germline V gene, CDR1 is SGDLS and CDR2 is YYNGEE. The CDR3 runs to 15 residues. The V end was cut by 2 bases, the J end by 3 bases, with 14 bases between. In DNA form, the CDR3 reads TGTGCCAGCAGCGTGCTCGACAGGTACGACTATGGCTACACCTTC. This sequence encodes CASSVLDRYDYGYTF. The whole variable domain, filled in from reference TRBV9 and TRBJ1-2, reads DSGVTQTPKHLITATGQRVTLRCSPRSGDLSVYWYQQSLDQGLQFLIQYYNGEERAKGNILERFSAQQFPDLHSELNLSSLELGDSALYFCASSVLDRYDYGYTFGSGTRLTVV.

V and J are TRBV4-1 and TRBJ1-1, with D perhaps matching TRBD1 (6 bases). Between the trimmed V and J ends, which lost 1 base and 2 bases, there was a span of 11 bases. The CDR3 totals 15 residues. Germline CDR1 and CDR2: MGHRA and YSYEKL. As DNA, the CDR3 is TGCGCCAGCAGCCAAGGCAGGGGACGCAACACTGAAGCTTTCTTT. Translating gives CASSQGRGRNTEAFF.